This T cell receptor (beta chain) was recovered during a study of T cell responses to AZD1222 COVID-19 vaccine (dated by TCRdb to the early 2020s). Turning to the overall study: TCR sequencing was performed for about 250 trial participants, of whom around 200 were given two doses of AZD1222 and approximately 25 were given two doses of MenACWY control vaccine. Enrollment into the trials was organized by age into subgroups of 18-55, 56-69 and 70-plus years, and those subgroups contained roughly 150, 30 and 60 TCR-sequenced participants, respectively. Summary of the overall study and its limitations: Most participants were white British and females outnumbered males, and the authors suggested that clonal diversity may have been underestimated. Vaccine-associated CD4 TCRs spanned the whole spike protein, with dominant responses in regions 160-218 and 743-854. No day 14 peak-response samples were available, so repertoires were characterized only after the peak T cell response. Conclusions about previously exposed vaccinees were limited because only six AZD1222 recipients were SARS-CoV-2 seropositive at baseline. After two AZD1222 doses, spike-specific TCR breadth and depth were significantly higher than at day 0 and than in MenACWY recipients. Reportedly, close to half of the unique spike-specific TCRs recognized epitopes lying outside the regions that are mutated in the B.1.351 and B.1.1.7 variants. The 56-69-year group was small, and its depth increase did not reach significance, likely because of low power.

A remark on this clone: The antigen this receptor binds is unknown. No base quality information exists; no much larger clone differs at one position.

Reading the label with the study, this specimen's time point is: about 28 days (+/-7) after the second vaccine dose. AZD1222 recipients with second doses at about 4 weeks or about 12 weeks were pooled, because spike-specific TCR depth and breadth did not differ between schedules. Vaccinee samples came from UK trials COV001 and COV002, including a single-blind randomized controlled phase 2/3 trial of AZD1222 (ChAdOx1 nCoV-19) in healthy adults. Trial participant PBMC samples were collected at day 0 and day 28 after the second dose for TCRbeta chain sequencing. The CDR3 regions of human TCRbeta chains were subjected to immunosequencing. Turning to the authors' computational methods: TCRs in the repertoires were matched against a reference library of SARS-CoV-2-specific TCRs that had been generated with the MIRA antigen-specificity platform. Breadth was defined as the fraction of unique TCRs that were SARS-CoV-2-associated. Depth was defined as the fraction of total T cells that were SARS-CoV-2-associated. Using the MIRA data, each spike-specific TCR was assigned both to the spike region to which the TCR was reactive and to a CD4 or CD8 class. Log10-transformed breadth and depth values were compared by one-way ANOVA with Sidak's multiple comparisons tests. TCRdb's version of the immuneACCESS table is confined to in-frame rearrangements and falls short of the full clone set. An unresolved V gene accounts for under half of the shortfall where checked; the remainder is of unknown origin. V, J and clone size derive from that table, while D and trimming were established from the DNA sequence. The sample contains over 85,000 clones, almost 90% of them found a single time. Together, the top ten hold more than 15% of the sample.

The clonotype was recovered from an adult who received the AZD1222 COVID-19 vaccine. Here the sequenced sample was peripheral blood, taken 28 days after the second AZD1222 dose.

The CDR3 loop reads CASSLQLDSGRGEEQYF. The sequenced DNA: TGCGCCAGCAGCTTGCAACTGGACAGCGGGAGGGGGGAGGAGCAGTACTTC. The rearrangement combines TRBV5-1 with TRBJ2-7, and 10 bases in between align with TRBD2. Here V drops 1 base and J drops 7 bases, and the junction holds 14 bases not matched to any gene. The CDR3 measures 17 amino acids from cysteine to phenylalanine. Here the CDR3 DNA is all that survives: 51 bases in frame from base 1. CDR1 and CDR2 are read off the germline V gene as SGHRS and YFSETQ.